The 13 T cell receptor beta chains presented below share a single source sample, sequenced in a study of response to subunit inactivated influenza vaccine. TCRdb called the RT-PCR reads again in MiXCR, with one record for every CDR3 protein. Of about 620,000 distinct CDR3 sequences detected, approximately 11% appear once; the ten largest clones hold roughly 9.6%. These data also featured in a second study, about T cells expressing NK-cell markers. As reported in that work: TCR beta cDNA was generated via 5'RACE template switching incorporating UMIs.

Sequences were derived from PBMCs from blood, sampled on the day of vaccination. The receptor source for this set is a man aged 45-65 years who received an inactivated influenza vaccine.

The chain joins TRBV7-9 to TRBJ2-2; unclear D gene. This CDR3 is built from 16 residues. The germline gives CDR1 SEHNR, CDR2 FQNEAQ (reference sequence). V lost 5 bases and J lost 7, with 20 bases in between. Here the CDR3 reads CASSLNTAIRVGELFF. CDR3 bases: TGTGCCAGCAGCCTCAACACGGCAATCCGAGTCGGGGAGCTGTTTTTT.

Points on this clonotype: One end of the junction is discordant with germline, which a read error may explain. This chain joins TRBV7-2 and TRBJ2-2; 7 nucleotides agree with TRBD2. Germline loops: CDR1 SGHTA, CDR2 FQGNSA. This CDR3 is 14 amino acids long. In DNA form, the CDR3 reads TGTGCCAGCAGCGATACTAGCGACACCGGTGAGCTGTTTTTT. The encoded protein is CASSDTSDTGELFF.

CDR3 nucleotide sequence: TGCAGTGCGAACAGGGTGAACACTGAAGCTTTCTTT. Amino acid sequence: CSANRVNTEAFF. This chain connects TRBV20-1 to TRBJ1-1, with a tentative D call TRBD1 (6 bases). CDR1 is DFQATT and CDR2 is SNEGSKA in the germline V gene (reference sequence). The CDR3 runs to 12 residues. Trimming pared 6 bases from V and 0 bases from J, leaving 8 bases between.

The DNA for the CDR3 is TGTGCCAGCAGCCCCTGGGACATGCACGAGCAGTACTTC. Translation: CASSPWDMHEQYF. The V call is TRBV7-2, the J call TRBJ2-7, with a weak D call TRBD1 (6 bases). The V end lost 5 bases, the J end lost 5 bases, and 13 bases lay between the germline ends. The germline gives CDR1 SGHTA, CDR2 FQGNSA. This CDR3 spans 13 amino acids.

This clonotype has just a few counts. The chain recombines TRBV3-1 with TRBJ1-1; a possible D gene is TRBD1 (5 bases). The CDR3 consists of 13 residues. Germline V gene data show CDR1 as LGHDT and CDR2 as YNNKEL (reference sequence). The V and J ends lost 5 bases and 3 bases respectively, with 10 bases between them. The CDR3 protein is CASSSDTYTEAFF. The CDR3 DNA reads TGTGCCAGCAGCTCGGACACCTACACTGAAGCTTTCTTT.

The chain employs TRBV20-1 and TRBJ1-6; D might be TRBD1 (5 bases). The CDR3 totals 13 residues. V dropped 5 bases and J dropped 8 bases, with 13 bases sitting between them. The V gene's germline CDR1 is DFQATT and CDR2 SNEGSKA (reference sequence). CDR3 residues: CSAFGTGDSPLHF. CDR3 in DNA: TGCAGTGCTTTCGGGACCGGTGATTCACCCCTCCACTTT.

The sample holds a few counts of this clonotype. The chain combines TRBV12-3 or TRBV12-4 with TRBJ2-1; TRBD2 agrees at 8 bases. V lost 7 bases, J lost 8 bases, and 7 bases stayed unmatched. The CDR3 loop spans 13 amino acids. CDR3 bases: TGTGCCAGCACCCAGCGGGGGAGGGATGAGCAGTTCTTC. Its protein is CASTQRGRDEQFF.

For this clonotype: This clone may be a read error of a much larger clone one base away. The rearrangement links TRBV29-1 to TRBJ2-7, with D tentatively TRBD1 (5 bases). V was pared by 2 bases and J by 3 bases, with 8 bases between. This CDR3 is built from 12 residues. CDR1 is SQVTM, CDR2 ANQGSEA, per germline. CDR3 nucleotides: TGCAGCGTTGAAAGGGGCGACTACGAGCAGTACTTC. Encoded protein: CSVERGDYEQYF.

This clonotype was recorded many times. The chain combines TRBV20-1 with TRBJ2-1; the D is unclear. The V and J ends lost 3 bases and 7 bases respectively, with 7 bases between them. In germline, CDR1 is DFQATT, CDR2 SNEGSKA (reference sequence). CDR3 length: 11 amino acids. CDR3 protein: CSASWANEQFF. The CDR3 nucleotides read TGCAGTGCTAGTTGGGCTAATGAGCAGTTCTTC.

The J gene is TRBJ2-3, the V gene TRBV6-1; a possible D gene is TRBD1 (5 bases). V lost 6 bases to trimming and J lost 2 bases, with 18 bases between them. The CDR3 covers 16 residues. The germline CDR1 and CDR2 sequences are MNHNS and SASEGT. CDR3 sequence reads: CASRSPIGETTDTQYF. DNA for the CDR3: TGTGCCAGCAGGTCACCGATAGGGGAAACCACAGATACGCAGTATTTT.

This clonotype has more than one count but fewer than ten. The chain carries TRBV4-2 and TRBJ2-3; D not resolved. The CDR3 runs 14 residues. V gave up 2 bases and J gave up 6 bases, with 12 bases separating them. Germline-derived CDR1 and CDR2 are LGHNA and YNFKEQ. The CDR3 sequence: CASSQSLGRDTQYF. CDR3 in DNA: TGTGCCAGCAGCCAAAGTCTGGGTCGGGATACGCAGTATTTT.

V and J are TRBV2 and TRBJ2-1, with D possibly TRBD2 on 7 matching bases. The CDR3 has 18 residues. V was shortened by 6 bases and J by 0 bases, with 21 bases between the two germline ends. The germline V gene has CDR1 SNHLY and CDR2 FYNNEI. CDR3 DNA: TGTGCCAGCAGACAGAGGGGGGGGCTAGCGCACTCCTACAATGAGCAGTTCTTC. Protein product: CASRQRGGLAHSYNEQFF.

A few counts support this clonotype. The rearrangement joins TRBV20-1 to TRBJ2-4; D is unclear. V dropped 5 bases and J dropped 3 bases, with 11 bases sitting between them. CDR1 and CDR2 (germline): DFQATT, SNEGSKA (reference sequence). CDR3 length: 13 residues. The DNA for the CDR3 is TGCAGTGCTCGGGTGGAGCACAAAAACATTCAGTACTTC. It specifies CSARVEHKNIQYF.